A selection of T cell receptor beta chains follows, all from one sample in a study of T cells in localized non-small cell lung cancer. Sequencing was performed with immunoSEQ multiplex PCR; in TCRdb, only in-frame clones are kept and a portion is missing. This table has 29,000 or so clones, approximately 90% appearing once. The input for sequencing was peripheral blood, taken before any cancer treatment. Every receptor here comes from a female donor at least 60 years old with stage III squamous cell lung carcinoma. CDR3s include the opening cysteine and the closing phenylalanine or tryptophan. The D gene is left open where the match is weak. Clone size appears in some rows only: once, few, many, or a class for an expanded clone.

V gene: TRBV10-3; clone size: once; J gene: TRBJ2-7; D gene: NA; CDR3 DNA: TGTGCCATCAGTGAGTCTAGGGCAGGGGTCGACGAGCAGTACTTC; CDR3 protein: CAISESRAGVDEQYF
V gene: TRBV6-6; clone size: NA; J gene: TRBJ2-7; D gene: NA; CDR3 DNA: TGTGCCAGCAGTTACCACTCATGGCCCCGCGGGCACGAGCAGTACTTC; CDR3 protein: CASSYHSWPRGHEQYF
V gene: TRBV11-2; clone size: NA; J gene: TRBJ2-3; D gene: TRBD1; CDR3 DNA: TGTGCCAGCAGTCCCGACAGGGTCCCCCACACAGATACGCAGTATTTT; CDR3 protein: CASSPDRVPHTDTQYF
V gene: TRBV4-1; clone size: NA; J gene: TRBJ1-3; D gene: NA; CDR3 DNA: TGCGCCAGCAGCCAGTTAAGAGGAAACACCATATATTTT; CDR3 protein: CASSQLRGNTIYF
V gene: TRBV9; clone size: NA; J gene: TRBJ1-1; D gene: NA; CDR3 DNA: TGTGCCAGCAGCGCGGTGGCACTGAACACTGAAGCTTTCTTT; CDR3 protein: CASSAVALNTEAFF
V gene: TRBV7-9; clone size: once; J gene: TRBJ1-1; D gene: NA; CDR3 DNA: TGTGCCAGCAGCTTCCGTCAGTTGAACACTGAAGCTTTCTTT; CDR3 protein: CASSFRQLNTEAFF
V gene: TRBV29-1; clone size: few; J gene: TRBJ2-5; D gene: NA; CDR3 DNA: TGCAGCGCTGCCGAGGGGGTGGGAGAGACCCAGTACTTC; CDR3 protein: CSAAEGVGETQYF
V gene: TRBV7-9; clone size: NA; J gene: TRBJ2-2; D gene: NA; CDR3 DNA: TGTGCCAGCAGCTCGGTTAACACCGGGGAGCTGTTTTTT; CDR3 protein: CASSSVNTGELFF
V gene: TRBV7-2; clone size: NA; J gene: TRBJ2-7; D gene: TRBD1; CDR3 DNA: TGTGCCAGCAGCCCCTGGGCAGGGGGCTACGAGCAGTACTTC; CDR3 protein: CASSPWAGGYEQYF
V gene: TRBV6-1; clone size: once; J gene: TRBJ1-2; D gene: TRBD1; CDR3 DNA: TGTGCCAGCAGTAGGACAGGGGGCTACACCTTC; CDR3 protein: CASSRTGGYTF
V gene: TRBV4-3; clone size: NA; J gene: TRBJ1-5; D gene: NA; CDR3 DNA: TGCGCCAGCAGCCAAGAGAGTAGAGTATCAGGGGAGCCCCAGCATTTT; CDR3 protein: CASSQESRVSGEPQHF
V gene: TRBV7-8; clone size: NA; J gene: TRBJ2-5; D gene: TRBD1; CDR3 DNA: TGTGCCAGCAGCACCACAGGGGGCGTCGAGACCCAGTACTTC; CDR3 protein: CASSTTGGVETQYF
V gene: TRBV9; clone size: NA; J gene: TRBJ1-1; D gene: TRBD1; CDR3 DNA: TGTGCCAGCAGCGTAGGTGGTCGACAGGGAATCCGATCGAACACTGAAGCTTTCTTT; CDR3 protein: CASSVGGRQGIRSNTEAFF
V gene: TRBV6-6; clone size: NA; J gene: TRBJ2-3; D gene: TRBD2; CDR3 DNA: TGTGCCAGCTCCTTAGCGGGAGGGCCTACAGATACGCAGTATTTT; CDR3 protein: CASSLAGGPTDTQYF
V gene: TRBV28; clone size: NA; J gene: TRBJ2-3; D gene: TRBD2; CDR3 DNA: TGTGCCAGCAGCCTACTAGCGCCGGATACGCAGTATTTT; CDR3 protein: CASSLLAPDTQYF
V gene: TRBV28; clone size: once; J gene: TRBJ1-2; D gene: NA; CDR3 DNA: TGTGCCAGCGGCTTAGGGTCCCAGGCTGGCTACACCTTC; CDR3 protein: CASGLGSQAGYTF
V gene: TRBV4-1; clone size: NA; J gene: TRBJ1-1; D gene: NA; CDR3 DNA: TGCGCCAGCAGCCCCCTCATAGGGGTGATGAACACTGAAGCTTTCTTT; CDR3 protein: CASSPLIGVMNTEAFF
V gene: TRBV2; clone size: few; J gene: TRBJ2-7; D gene: TRBD1; CDR3 DNA: TGTGCCAGCAGTCTCCCGGGACAGGGGGCGTCGGAGCAGTACTTC; CDR3 protein: CASSLPGQGASEQYF
V gene: TRBV29-1; clone size: NA; J gene: TRBJ1-2; D gene: NA; CDR3 DNA: TGCAGCGTTTCCTCGGTGGGAAACTATGGCTACACCTTC; CDR3 protein: CSVSSVGNYGYTF
V gene: TRBV4-1; clone size: NA; J gene: TRBJ1-4; D gene: TRBD1; CDR3 DNA: TGCGCCAGCAGCAACCAGGGGGCAACTAATGAAAAACTGTTTTTT; CDR3 protein: CASSNQGATNEKLFF
V gene: TRBV7-9; clone size: few; J gene: TRBJ2-7; D gene: NA; CDR3 DNA: TGTGCCAGCGCCCCTATGGGTTGGGAGCAGTACTTC; CDR3 protein: CASAPMGWEQYF
V gene: TRBV4-3; clone size: NA; J gene: TRBJ1-5; D gene: NA; CDR3 DNA: TGCGCCAGCAGCCAAGATACGTATAGCAATCAGCCCCAGCATTTT; CDR3 protein: CASSQDTYSNQPQHF
V gene: TRBV9; clone size: NA; J gene: TRBJ1-6; D gene: NA; CDR3 DNA: TGTGCCAGCAGCGTACAGGGAAGGGATTCACCCCTCCACTTT; CDR3 protein: CASSVQGRDSPLHF
V gene: TRBV11-2; clone size: NA; J gene: TRBJ2-3; D gene: TRBD1; CDR3 DNA: TGTGCCAGCAGCCCCTGGACAGGAGCCACAGATACGCAGTATTTT; CDR3 protein: CASSPWTGATDTQYF
V gene: TRBV5-1; clone size: NA; J gene: TRBJ2-7; D gene: TRBD1; CDR3 DNA: TGCGCCAGCAGCGGATGGACAGGGAGGATCAACGAGCAGTACTTC; CDR3 protein: CASSGWTGRINEQYF
V gene: TRBV9; clone size: NA; J gene: TRBJ2-7; D gene: NA; CDR3 DNA: TGTGCCAGCAGCGTCGGGACTCTTTCCTACGAGCAGTACTTC; CDR3 protein: CASSVGTLSYEQYF
V gene: TRBV18; clone size: once; J gene: TRBJ2-7; D gene: TRBD2; CDR3 DNA: TGTGCCAGCTCACCACCGGCGGGGGGCGTCTTGGAGCAGTACTTC; CDR3 protein: CASSPPAGGVLEQYF
V gene: TRBV5-1; clone size: NA; J gene: TRBJ2-3; D gene: NA; CDR3 DNA: TGCGCCAGCAGCTTTCAGGGTAAAGGGCTGCTGATCACAGATACGCAGTATTTT; CDR3 protein: CASSFQGKGLLITDTQYF
V gene: TRBV10-3; clone size: NA; J gene: TRBJ2-2; D gene: NA; CDR3 DNA: TGTGCCATCAGTGTTGACCCACCGGAGATTAGCGGGGAGCTGTTTTTT; CDR3 protein: CAISVDPPEISGELFF
V gene: TRBV10-1; clone size: few; J gene: TRBJ1-1; D gene: NA; CDR3 DNA: TGCGCCAGCAGTGAGTCCTTTGGAAACACTGAAGCTTTCTTT; CDR3 protein: CASSESFGNTEAFF
V gene: TRBV5-1; clone size: NA; J gene: TRBJ1-6; D gene: TRBD1; CDR3 DNA: TGCGCCAGCAGCCTCCGGGACAGGGGGATTGCTAACGATTCACCCCTCCACTTT; CDR3 protein: CASSLRDRGIANDSPLHF
V gene: TRBV5-1; clone size: NA; J gene: TRBJ2-3; D gene: NA; CDR3 DNA: TGCGCCAGCCAACGAGGAGGTAGCACAGATACGCAGTATTTT; CDR3 protein: CASQRGGSTDTQYF
V gene: TRBV10-3; clone size: NA; J gene: TRBJ2-7; D gene: TRBD1; CDR3 DNA: TGTGCCATCAGTGAGGGGACAGATCCACACCTTTACGAGCAGTACTTC; CDR3 protein: CAISEGTDPHLYEQYF
V gene: TRBV6-5; clone size: once; J gene: TRBJ1-2; D gene: TRBD1; CDR3 DNA: TGTGCCAGCAGTTACCGACAGGGGGTGGGTTATGGCTACACCTTC; CDR3 protein: CASSYRQGVGYGYTF
V gene: TRBV29-1; clone size: NA; J gene: TRBJ2-1; D gene: TRBD2; CDR3 DNA: TGCAGCGTTGAAATCAGGACTAGCGGGTCCACAAATAGGCAGTTCTTC; CDR3 protein: CSVEIRTSGSTNRQFF
V gene: TRBV5-1; clone size: NA; J gene: TRBJ2-3; D gene: TRBD2; CDR3 DNA: TGCGCCAGCAGCCCCTCGCTGAGGACTAGCATAGATACGCAGTATTTT; CDR3 protein: CASSPSLRTSIDTQYF
V gene: TRBV20-1; clone size: NA; J gene: TRBJ2-2; D gene: NA; CDR3 DNA: TGCAGTGCTAGCGCCCGGTGGGAGCTGTTTTTT; CDR3 protein: CSASARWELFF
V gene: TRBV28; clone size: NA; J gene: TRBJ1-2; D gene: NA; CDR3 DNA: TGTGCCAGCAGGCGGATGGCTGGCTACACCTTC; CDR3 protein: CASRRMAGYTF
V gene: TRBV5-1; clone size: NA; J gene: TRBJ2-7; D gene: NA; CDR3 DNA: TGCGCCAGCAGCTTGGGGGGTAGCTCCTACGAGCAGTACTTC; CDR3 protein: CASSLGGSSYEQYF
V gene: TRBV6-5; clone size: NA; J gene: TRBJ1-1; D gene: TRBD1; CDR3 DNA: TGTGCCAGCAGTTACTCCGGGACAGGGGGGAACACTGAAGCTTTCTTT; CDR3 protein: CASSYSGTGGNTEAFF
V gene: TRBV19; clone size: NA; J gene: TRBJ1-1; D gene: NA; CDR3 DNA: TGTGCCAGTAGTAAGGGCAGTGGGGTGACTGAAGCTTTCTTT; CDR3 protein: CASSKGSGVTEAFF
V gene: TRBV19; clone size: NA; J gene: TRBJ2-1; D gene: TRBD2; CDR3 DNA: TGTGCCAGTAGTAAAAAAGCGGGAGGGCCCTCTCACAATGAGCAGTTCTTC; CDR3 protein: CASSKKAGGPSHNEQFF